This TCR beta chain was identified during a study of T cells after yellow fever vaccination. As TCR cDNA was made by 5'RACE template switching, a universal primer site and UMIs were added. One entry per CDR3 protein, called by TCRdb with MiXCR from the 5' RACE reads. The sample lists hundreds of thousands of distinct CDR3 sequences; roughly 12% were seen once. With respect to this clonotype: Antigen: not known.

Study conclusions and caveats: Reappearance after the booster was observed for most primary-vaccination clones (roughly 97% CD4, over 70% CD8). FACS-sorted repertoires could harbor abundant contaminating bulk-population clonotypes.

Per the germline V gene, CDR1 is SQVTM and CDR2 is ANQGSEA. The V gene lost 3 bases and the J gene lost 3 bases, with 6 bases spanning the gap. CDR3 length equals 13 residues. V gene TRBV29-1 combines with J gene TRBJ2-6; no reliable D call. Sequenced material: PBMCs, taken on the day of the yellow fever booster vaccination. This TCR derives from a young man who received the YFV17D yellow fever vaccine. This chain's CDR3 is CSVDSNGANVLTF. In nucleotides, the CDR3 is TGCAGCGTTGACTCTAATGGGGCCAACGTCCTGACTTTC.